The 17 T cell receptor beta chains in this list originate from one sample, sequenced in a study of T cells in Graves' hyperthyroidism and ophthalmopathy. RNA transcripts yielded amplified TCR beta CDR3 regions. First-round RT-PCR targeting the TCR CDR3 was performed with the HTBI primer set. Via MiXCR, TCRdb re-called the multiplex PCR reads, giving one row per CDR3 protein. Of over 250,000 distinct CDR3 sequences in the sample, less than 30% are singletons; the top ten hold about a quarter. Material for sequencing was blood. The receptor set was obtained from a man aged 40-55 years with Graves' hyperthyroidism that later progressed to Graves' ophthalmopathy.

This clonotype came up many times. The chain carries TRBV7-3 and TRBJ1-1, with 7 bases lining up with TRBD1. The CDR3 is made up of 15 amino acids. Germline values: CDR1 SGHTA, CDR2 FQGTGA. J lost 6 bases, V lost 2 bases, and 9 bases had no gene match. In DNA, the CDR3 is TGTGCCAGCAGCTTATCGCAGGGGGGCTTCTCTGAAGCTTTCTTT. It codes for CASSLSQGGFSEAFF.

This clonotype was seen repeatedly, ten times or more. CDR3 sequence: CSAKGHSNTEAFF. CDR3 sequence (DNA): TGCAGCGCTAAGGGACACAGCAACACTGAAGCTTTCTTT. The chain couples TRBV29-1 to TRBJ1-1, with D possibly TRBD1 on 6 matching bases. Trimming pared 7 bases from V and 2 bases from J, leaving 14 bases between. Germline V gives CDR1 SQVTM, CDR2 ANQGSEA. The CDR3 is 13 residues long. Supplemented by reference TRBV29-1 and TRBJ1-1, the full variable domain reads SAVISQKPSRDICQRGTSLTIQCQVDSQVTMMFWYRQQPGQSLTLIATANQGSEATYESGFVIDKFPISRPNLTFSTLTVSNMSPEDSSIYLCSAKGHSNTEAFFGQGTRLTVV.

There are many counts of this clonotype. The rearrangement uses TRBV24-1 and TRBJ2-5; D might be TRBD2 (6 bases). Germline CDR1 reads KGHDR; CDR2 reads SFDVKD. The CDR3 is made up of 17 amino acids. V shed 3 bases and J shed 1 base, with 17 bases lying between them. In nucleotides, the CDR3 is TGTGCCACCAGTGATAGGTCCCAGGAGGGGTCCCAAGAGACCCAGTACTTC. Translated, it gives CATSDRSQEGSQETQYF.

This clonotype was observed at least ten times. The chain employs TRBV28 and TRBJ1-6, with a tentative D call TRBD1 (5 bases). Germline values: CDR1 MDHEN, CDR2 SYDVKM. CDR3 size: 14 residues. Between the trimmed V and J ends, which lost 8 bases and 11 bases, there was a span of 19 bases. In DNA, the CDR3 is TGTGCCAGCCTAGTCCGTTCAGGGATTCCACCCCTCCACTTT. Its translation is CASLVRSGIPPLHF.

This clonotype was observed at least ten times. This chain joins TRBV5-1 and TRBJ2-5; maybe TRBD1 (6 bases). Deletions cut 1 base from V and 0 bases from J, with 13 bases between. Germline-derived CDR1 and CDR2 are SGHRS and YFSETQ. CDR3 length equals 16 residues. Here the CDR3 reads CASSLYRDRYQETQYF. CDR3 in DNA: TGCGCCAGCAGCTTGTACAGAGACAGGTACCAAGAGACCCAGTACTTC.

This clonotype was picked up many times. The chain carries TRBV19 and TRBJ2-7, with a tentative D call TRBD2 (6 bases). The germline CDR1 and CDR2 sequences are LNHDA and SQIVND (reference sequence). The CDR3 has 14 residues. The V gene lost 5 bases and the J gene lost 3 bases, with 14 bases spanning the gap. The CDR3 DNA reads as TGTGCCAGTAGTCCCGTGCGGGGAGTCTACGAGCAGTACTTC. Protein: CASSPVRGVYEQYF.

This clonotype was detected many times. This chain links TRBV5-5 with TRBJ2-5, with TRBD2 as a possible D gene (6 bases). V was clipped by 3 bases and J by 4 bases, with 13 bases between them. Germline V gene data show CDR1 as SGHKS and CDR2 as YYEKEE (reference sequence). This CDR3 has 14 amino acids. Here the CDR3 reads CASSSRRGGETQYF. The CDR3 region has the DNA TGTGCCAGCAGCTCGAGGAGGGGTGGAGAGACCCAGTACTTC. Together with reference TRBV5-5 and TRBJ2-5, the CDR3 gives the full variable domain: DAGVTQSPTHLIKTRGQQVTLRCSPISGHKSVSWYQQVLGQGPQFIFQYYEKEERGRGNFPDRFSARQFPNYSSELNVNALLLGDSALYLCASSSRRGGETQYFGPGTRLLVL.

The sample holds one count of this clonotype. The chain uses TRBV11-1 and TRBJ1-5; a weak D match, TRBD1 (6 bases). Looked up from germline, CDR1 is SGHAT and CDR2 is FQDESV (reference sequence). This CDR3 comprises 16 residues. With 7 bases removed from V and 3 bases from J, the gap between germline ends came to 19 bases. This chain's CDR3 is CASNSGAPGFNQPQHF. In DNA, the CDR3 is TGTGCCAGCAATTCGGGGGCTCCAGGGTTCAATCAGCCCCAGCATTTT. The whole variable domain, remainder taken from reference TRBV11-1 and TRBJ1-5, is EAEVAQSPRYKITEKSQAVAFWCDPISGHATLYWYRQILGQGPELLVQFQDESVVDDSQLPKDRFSAERLKGVDSTLKIQPAELGDSAMYLCASNSGAPGFNQPQHFGDGTRLSIL.

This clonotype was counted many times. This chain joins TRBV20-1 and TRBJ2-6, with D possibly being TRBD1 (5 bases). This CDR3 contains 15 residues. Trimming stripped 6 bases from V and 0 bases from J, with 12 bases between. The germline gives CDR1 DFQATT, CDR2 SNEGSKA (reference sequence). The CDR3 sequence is CSAPDTLSGANVLTF. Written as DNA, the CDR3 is TGCAGTGCCCCGGACACCCTCTCTGGGGCCAACGTCCTGACTTTC.

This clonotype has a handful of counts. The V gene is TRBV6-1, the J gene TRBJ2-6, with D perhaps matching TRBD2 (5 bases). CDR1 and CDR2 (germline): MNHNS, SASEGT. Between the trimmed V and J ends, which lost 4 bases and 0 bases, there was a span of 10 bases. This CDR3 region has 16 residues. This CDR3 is CASSARAASGANVLTF. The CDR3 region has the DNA TGTGCCAGCAGTGCTAGAGCGGCCTCTGGGGCCAACGTCCTGACTTTC.

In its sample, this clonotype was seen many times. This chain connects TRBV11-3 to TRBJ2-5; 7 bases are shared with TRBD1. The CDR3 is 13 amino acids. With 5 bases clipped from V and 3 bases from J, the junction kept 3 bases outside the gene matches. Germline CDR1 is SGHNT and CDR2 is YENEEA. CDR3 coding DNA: TGTGCCAGCAGCGATGACAGGGAAGAGACCCAGTACTTC. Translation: CASSDDREETQYF.

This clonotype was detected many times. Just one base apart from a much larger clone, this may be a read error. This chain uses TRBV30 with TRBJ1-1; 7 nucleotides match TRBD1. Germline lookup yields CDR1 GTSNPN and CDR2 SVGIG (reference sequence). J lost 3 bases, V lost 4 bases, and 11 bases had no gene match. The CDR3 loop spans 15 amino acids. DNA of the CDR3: TGTGCCTGGATGTTTAGGGGGCTCGTGGACACTGAAGCTTTCTTT. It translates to CAWMFRGLVDTEAFF.

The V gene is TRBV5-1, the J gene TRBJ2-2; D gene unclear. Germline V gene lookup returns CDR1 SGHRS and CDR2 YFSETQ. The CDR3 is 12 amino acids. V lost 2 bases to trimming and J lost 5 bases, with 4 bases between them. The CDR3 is CASSFETGELFF. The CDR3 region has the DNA TGCGCCAGCAGCTTCGAAACCGGGGAGCTGTTTTTT.

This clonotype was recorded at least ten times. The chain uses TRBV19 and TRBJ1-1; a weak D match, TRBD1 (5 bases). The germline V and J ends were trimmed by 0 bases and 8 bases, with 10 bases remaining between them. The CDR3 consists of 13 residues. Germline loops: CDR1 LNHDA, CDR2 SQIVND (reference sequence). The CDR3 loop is CASSIDSDREAFF. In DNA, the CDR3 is TGTGCCAGTAGTATAGACTCTGACAGAGAAGCTTTCTTT.

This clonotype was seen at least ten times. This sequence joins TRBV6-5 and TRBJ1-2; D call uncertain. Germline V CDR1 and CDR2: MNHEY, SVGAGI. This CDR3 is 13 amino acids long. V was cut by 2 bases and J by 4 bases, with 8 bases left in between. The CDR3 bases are TGTGCCAGCAGTTACGGGAACGTCTATGGCTACACCTTC. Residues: CASSYGNVYGYTF.

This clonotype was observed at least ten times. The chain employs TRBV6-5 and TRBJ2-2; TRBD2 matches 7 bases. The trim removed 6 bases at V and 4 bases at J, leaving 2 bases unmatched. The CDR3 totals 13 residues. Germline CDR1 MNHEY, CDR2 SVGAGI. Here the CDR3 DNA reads TGTGCCAGCAGACTAGCGTCCACCGGGGAGCTGTTTTTT. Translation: CASRLASTGELFF.

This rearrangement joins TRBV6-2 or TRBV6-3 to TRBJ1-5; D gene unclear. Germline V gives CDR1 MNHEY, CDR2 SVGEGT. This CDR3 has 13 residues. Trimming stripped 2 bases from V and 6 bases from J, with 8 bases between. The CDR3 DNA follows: TGTGCCAGCAGTTACAGGGCAGGTCAGCCCCAGCATTTT. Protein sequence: CASSYRAGQPQHF.